A selection of T cell receptor beta chains follows, all from one sample in a study of blood T cell repertoires in COVID-19. Some clones are missing from TCRdb's copy, which holds only in-frame ones; the method was immunoSEQ multiplex PCR. The repertoire holds about 150,000 clones, with roughly 90% as singletons. Sequencing was performed on PBMCs or T cells enriched from blood (not recorded which). Every receptor here comes from a woman in her forties or fifties who had recovered from COVID-19. Each CDR3 is given with its conserved first and last residue. The order of the fields is V gene, clone size, D gene, J gene, CDR3 protein, CDR3 DNA. D genes are given only for firm matches. A clone size is listed for some rows: how often the clone was seen (once, few, many), or a class if it is expanded.

TRBV19	NA	NA	TRBJ2-7	CASSISPIKSPYEQYF	TGTGCCAGTAGTATAAGCCCCATTAAGAGTCCCTACGAGCAGTACTTC
TRBV29-1	once	TRBD1	TRBJ1-6	CSVRLGQGESPLHF	TGCAGCGTGAGACTCGGACAGGGAGAATCACCCCTCCACTTT
TRBV7-9	NA	NA	TRBJ1-1	CASSSTATAGGWEAFF	TGTGCCAGCAGCTCCACCGCTACCGCGGGGGGCTGGGAAGCTTTCTTT
TRBV6-1	NA	NA	TRBJ2-7	CASSEVGYYEQYF	TGTGCCAGCAGTGAGGTGGGCTACTACGAGCAGTACTTC
TRBV3-1/TRBV3-2	NA	NA	TRBJ1-2	CASSQKPTDITNGYTF	TGTGCCAGCAGCCAGAAACCGACGGACATCACAAATGGCTACACCTTC
TRBV18	NA	NA	TRBJ2-3	CASSPLATDTQYF	TGTGCCAGCTCACCCCTAGCGACAGATACGCAGTATTTT
TRBV7-2	NA	TRBD1	TRBJ1-5	CASSLGDRVAQPQHF	TGTGCCAGCAGCTTAGGGGACAGGGTAGCTCAGCCCCAGCATTTT
TRBV7-3	NA	NA	TRBJ2-7	CASSLRAGNDYEQYF	TGTGCCAGCAGCTTAAGGGCGGGGAATGATTACGAGCAGTACTTC
TRBV9	NA	NA	TRBJ1-5	CASSHTGSNQPQHF	TGTGCCAGCAGCCACACAGGGTCCAATCAGCCCCAGCATTTT
TRBV11-3	NA	TRBD1	TRBJ1-6	CAPPGQLSPLHF	TGTGCCCCTCCGGGACAGCTTTCACCCCTCCACTTT
TRBV12-5	NA	TRBD1	TRBJ2-7	CASGTGQGGIHEQYF	TGTGCTAGTGGTACCGGACAGGGAGGTATCCACGAGCAGTACTTC
TRBV19	NA	NA	TRBJ1-2	CASRQGGSYGYTF	TGTGCCAGTCGCCAGGGTGGAAGCTATGGCTACACCTTC
TRBV24-1	NA	NA	TRBJ2-7	CATSDGTSHEQYF	TGTGCCACCAGTGATGGGACATCCCACGAGCAGTACTTC
TRBV25-1	NA	NA	TRBJ2-3	CASSEAGARDTQYF	TGTGCCAGCAGTGAGGCGGGGGCCAGGGATACGCAGTATTTT
TRBV5-1	NA	TRBD1	TRBJ1-6	CASSLGGTDNSPLHF	TGCGCCAGCAGCTTGGGGGGGACAGATAATTCACCCCTCCACTTT
TRBV6-5	NA	TRBD1	TRBJ1-1	CASRVGQVNTEAFF	TGTGCCAGCAGGGTCGGACAGGTGAACACTGAAGCTTTCTTT
TRBV6-1	NA	NA	TRBJ2-7	CASSEAPGSYEQYF	TGTGCCAGCAGTGAAGCGCCGGGGTCCTACGAGCAGTACTTC
TRBV21-1	NA	NA	TRBJ1-1	CASSKAPGGFF	TGTGCCAGCAGCAAGGCCCCGGGGGGTTTCTTT
TRBV7-3	few	NA	TRBJ1-2	CASSLGQGYGYTF	TGTGCCAGCAGCTTAGGGCAGGGGTATGGCTACACCTTC
TRBV6-5	NA	TRBD1	TRBJ1-3	CASSYSRDRANTIYF	TGTGCCAGCAGTTACTCCCGGGACAGAGCAAACACCATATATTTT
TRBV6-2/TRBV6-3	NA	NA	TRBJ1-4	CASSDRIEKLFF	TGTGCCAGCAGCGACAGAATCGAAAAACTGTTTTTT
TRBV6-5	NA	NA	TRBJ1-1	CASSYSDMRDTEAFF	TGTGCCAGCAGTTACAGCGACATGAGGGACACTGAAGCTTTCTTT
TRBV4-1	NA	NA	TRBJ1-3	CASSRLLSGNTIYF	TGCGCCAGCAGCCGTCTACTCTCTGGAAACACCATATATTTT
TRBV5-8	NA	NA	TRBJ1-5	CASSLFRGTFSNQPQHF	TGTGCCAGCAGCTTGTTTCGGGGGACCTTTAGCAATCAGCCCCAGCATTTT
TRBV12-5	NA	NA	TRBJ1-3	CASGPRFAGNTIYF	TGTGCTAGTGGTCCCAGGTTCGCGGGAAACACCATATATTTT
TRBV4-1	NA	NA	TRBJ1-2	CASSLQSTATNYGYTF	TGCGCCAGCAGCCTCCAATCGACAGCCACTAACTATGGCTACACCTTC
TRBV18	NA	NA	TRBJ1-6	CASSPEQVVSPLHF	TGTGCCAGCTCACCAGAACAGGTAGTTTCACCCCTCCACTTT
TRBV15	NA	NA	TRBJ1-1	CATSRATGGDTEAFF	TGTGCCACCAGCAGAGCAACCGGCGGGGACACTGAAGCTTTCTTT